The rows below give T cell receptor beta chains drawn from one sample of a study of siplizumab effects on memory and regulatory T cells. TCRdb's copy holds only in-frame clones and misses some; the assay was immunoSEQ multiplex PCR. The profile covers over 90,000 clones, with roughly 90% appearing a single time and about 1.1% taken by the ten largest. The sample was CD4+ T cells sorted from blood. The receptors stem from a human donor in good health. Each CDR3 is given with its conserved first and last residue.

J	V	CDR3
TRBJ2-3	TRBV4-1	CASSHPLGLAGVTDTQYF
TRBJ1-1	TRBV14	CASSPRRSTEAFF
TRBJ2-7	TRBV6-1	CASSENRSGEQYF
TRBJ1-1	TRBV11-2	CASSLRGSWDIAEAFF
TRBJ2-5	TRBV30	CAWTLGQGPQETQYF
TRBJ1-1	TRBV2	CASSRTSEAFF
TRBJ2-2	TRBV27	CASSRGWDTGELFF
TRBJ1-1	TRBV4-2	CASSLPTPAAEAFF
TRBJ2-1	TRBV10-2	CASTRPGSYNEQFF
TRBJ2-3	TRBV27	CASSKWADTQYF
TRBJ1-2	TRBV7-9	CASSLGQGESANYGYTF
TRBJ2-7	TRBV9	CASSVVGGRGRVCSCYEQYF
TRBJ2-3	TRBV6-1	CASRRLADTQYF
TRBJ2-7	TRBV7-8	CASSLALRSGSYEQYF
TRBJ2-1	TRBV5-1	CASSFQARRYNEQFF
TRBJ1-5	TRBV5-6	CASSLASGQNQPQHF
TRBJ2-2	TRBV9	CASSALRGPGELFF
TRBJ2-2	TRBV14	CASSQDWETGELFF
TRBJ2-5	TRBV18	CASSPSVGKETQYF
TRBJ2-7	TRBV7-9	CASSSGWDEQYF
TRBJ1-1	TRBV9	CASSGAPFSEAFF
TRBJ2-5	TRBV11-2	CASRILGGETQYF
-	TRBV4-2	CASSLQDAVYEQYF
TRBJ2-3	TRBV5-1	CASSLFGGVATDTQYF
TRBJ2-5	TRBV5-1	CASSPRVQETQYF
TRBJ1-1	TRBV7-9	CASSLNVVSNTEAFF
TRBJ2-2	TRBV23-1	CASRGTSGEPGELFF
TRBJ1-1	TRBV5-1	CASSQGQPNTEAFF
TRBJ2-1	TRBV11-3	CASSSRGAGAYNEQFF
TRBJ2-1	TRBV6-5	CASSYRENEQFF
TRBJ2-7	TRBV11-2	CASSGQGTYEQYF
TRBJ2-2	TRBV7-2	CASSLGTRGELFF
TRBJ1-2	TRBV7-9	CASSLERGYTF
TRBJ2-7	TRBV5-5	CASSQAGTSGYEQYF
TRBJ2-3	TRBV7-9	CASGSKQGSFVWDTQYF
TRBJ1-3	TRBV28	CASSFSLFGNTIYF
TRBJ2-1	TRBV5-6	CASSWGQGSYNEQFF
TRBJ2-1	TRBV25-1	CASSEQGNEQFF
TRBJ1-5	TRBV27	CASSFSYLGAGPQHF
TRBJ2-1	TRBV10-1	CASRPGLAGGKEQFF
TRBJ2-1	TRBV6-1	CASSEASLEGILQFF
TRBJ2-6	TRBV18	CASSPRSSGANVLTF
TRBJ2-5	TRBV2	CASRGGTSGPKETQYF
TRBJ1-2	TRBV6-1	CASSEAGGYGYTF
TRBJ1-1	TRBV28	CASLHRAPGSTEAFF
TRBJ2-6	TRBV6-1	CASSGGTGRSGANVLTF
TRBJ1-2	TRBV5-1	CASSLEGGRFDGYTF
TRBJ2-3	TRBV5-5	CASSLDRGTDTQYF
TRBJ2-1	TRBV5-4	CASSPRTGGNEQFF
TRBJ2-1	TRBV7-9	CASSGLAGNEQFF
TRBJ2-4	TRBV11-3	CASSPTFGPPQGNIQYF
TRBJ2-1	TRBV6-1	CASSSGLAINEQFF
TRBJ1-4	TRBV4-2	CASSREDSYNEKLFF
TRBJ1-4	TRBV19	CASSIARTGNNEKLFF
TRBJ2-5	TRBV11-2	CASSLEGLGTQYF
TRBJ2-3	TRBV7-8	CASSLRSMGQDTQYF
TRBJ1-3	TRBV18	CASSPGGEMTGNTIYF
TRBJ1-5	TRBV30	CAWSKVQGTQPQHF
TRBJ1-2	TRBV19	CASSILQAGSNYGYTF
TRBJ1-5	TRBV6-1	CASLATGTEQPQHF